The clone carrying this T cell receptor (beta chain) showed up just once. The data are from a study of cytomegalovirus exposure and HLA in healthy donors. 60 Vbeta and 13 Jbeta primers were used in PCR. TCRdb's copy holds only in-frame clones and misses some; the assay was immunoSEQ multiplex PCR. Counted here are some 200,000 clones, 75% to 85% occurring once; the ten biggest clones make up about 0.64%. J was trimmed by 3 bases and V by 3 bases; bases with no gene match: 12. CDR1 and CDR2 from the germline V gene are LNHDA and SQIVND (reference sequence). The CDR3 is made up of 17 amino acids. The chain recombines TRBV19 with TRBJ2-7, with 9 bases lining up with TRBD2. Sample: PBMCs. The origin of this receptor is a boy aged 5 to 17 in good health and CMV-seronegative. CDR3 sequence: CASSMSLGLAGYYEQYF. The CDR3 bases are TGTGCCAGTAGTATGTCCCTCGGGCTAGCGGGGTACTACGAGCAGTACTTC.